The rows below give T cell receptor beta chains drawn from one sample of a study of blood T cell repertoires in COVID-19. Assay: immunoSEQ multiplex PCR; the TCRdb copy retains only in-frame clones and omits some. The table records 70,000 to 95,000 clones, around four fifths of them present only once. The sequencing sample was made of peripheral blood. These receptors were collected from a woman aged 60 to 75 with acute or convalescent COVID-19. The CDR3 runs from the conserved cysteine through the conserved F or W. Each record gives: clone size, V gene, D gene, J gene, CDR3 protein, CDR3 DNA. D genes are given only for firm matches. Rows may omit the clone size; those that give it use once, few, many or a size class.

clone size: .
V gene: TRBV5-1
D gene: .
J gene: TRBJ1-1
CDR3 protein: CASSLQLTGNTEAFF
CDR3 DNA: TGCGCCAGCAGCTTGCAACTTACAGGGAACACTGAAGCTTTCTTT

clone size: .
V gene: TRBV29-1
D gene: TRBD1
J gene: TRBJ1-4
CDR3 protein: CSVRLQGGSEKLFF
CDR3 DNA: TGCAGCGTTCGTCTACAGGGGGGGAGCGAAAAACTGTTTTTT

clone size: .
V gene: TRBV5-1
D gene: TRBD1
J gene: TRBJ1-1
CDR3 protein: CASSLGQGIPEAFF
CDR3 DNA: TGCGCCAGCAGCTTGGGACAGGGGATTCCTGAAGCTTTCTTT

clone size: few
V gene: TRBV28
D gene: .
J gene: TRBJ1-2
CDR3 protein: CASREGVSYGYTF
CDR3 DNA: TGTGCCAGCAGAGAGGGGGTTTCCTATGGCTACACCTTC

clone size: .
V gene: TRBV15
D gene: TRBD1
J gene: TRBJ1-5
CDR3 protein: CATSKGQGTNNQPQHF
CDR3 DNA: TGTGCCACCAGCAAGGGACAGGGCACAAATAATCAGCCCCAGCATTTT

clone size: .
V gene: TRBV5-6
D gene: .
J gene: TRBJ2-1
CDR3 protein: CASSLATKRTASSYNEQFF
CDR3 DNA: TGTGCCAGCAGCTTGGCCACGAAAAGGACTGCGAGCTCCTACAATGAGCAGTTCTTC

clone size: .
V gene: TRBV3-1/TRBV3-2
D gene: .
J gene: TRBJ1-2
CDR3 protein: CASRATSRGGYTF
CDR3 DNA: TGTGCCAGCAGGGCGACATCCAGGGGAGGCTACACCTTC

clone size: .
V gene: TRBV20-1
D gene: .
J gene: TRBJ2-1
CDR3 protein: CSAIAVEQFF
CDR3 DNA: TGCAGTGCGATAGCGGTCGAGCAGTTCTTC

clone size: .
V gene: TRBV5-4
D gene: TRBD2
J gene: TRBJ2-1
CDR3 protein: CASRTVAGGYNEQFF
CDR3 DNA: TGTGCCAGCAGAACGGTAGCGGGGGGCTACAATGAGCAGTTCTTC

clone size: .
V gene: TRBV6-5
D gene: .
J gene: TRBJ1-1
CDR3 protein: CASSYTRGTEAFF
CDR3 DNA: TGTGCCAGCAGTTACACCAGGGGCACTGAAGCTTTCTTT

clone size: .
V gene: TRBV19
D gene: .
J gene: TRBJ1-2
CDR3 protein: CASSISQFYGYTF
CDR3 DNA: TGTGCCAGTAGTATCTCGCAGTTCTATGGCTACACCTTC

clone size: .
V gene: TRBV25-1
D gene: TRBD1
J gene: TRBJ1-2
CDR3 protein: CASSVRDRLGYGYTF
CDR3 DNA: TGTGCCAGCAGTGTCAGGGACAGGCTAGGCTATGGCTACACCTTC